The sequence of this T cell receptor beta chain was determined in a study of blood T cell repertoires in COVID-19 (dated by TCRdb to the early 2020s). About the full investigation: Collaborator samples came from the United States, Italy and Spain and covered acute and convalescent phases of COVID-19. The material from the prospective study consisted of cDNA or gDNA derived from T cells, B-cell-depleted T cells, or PBMCs. The dataset comprised deeply sampled blood TCRbeta repertoires from subjects exposed to, actively infected with, or recovered from COVID-19. The repertoires were made available in a free public database intended to serve as a resource for research on the immune response to SARS-CoV-2. The samples were drawn from two sources: the first 160 participants of the ongoing ImmuneRACE study, and 1,000 to 1,500 subjects contributed by 6 global collaborators. A de-identified subject ID, COVID-19 status, age in years and sex were almost always included in the sample metadata. HLA class I and class II types, where available, came from metadata supplied by the sample provider rather than from assay-based typing.

This clone was picked up a small number of times. Its antigen is not yet known. No quality values exist for individual bases; no much larger clone is one base distant. Results and caveats for the whole study, not just this receptor: The amount of clinical and demographic metadata varied by source and participant and was provided uncurated.

Inclusive of the bounding cysteine and phenylalanine, the CDR3 is 14 residues long. Only the CDR3 part of the read is kept: 42 bases, read in frame from the first base. Germline trimming: 4 bases from V, 8 bases from J; junction bases outside gene matches: 7. According to the germline V gene, CDR1 reads KGHDR and CDR2 reads SFDVKD. Each collaborating institution followed its own protocols to collect whole blood in K2EDTA tubes. For TCRbeta analysis, collaborators shipped samples in one of three forms: frozen whole blood, isolated PBMCs, or DNA extracted from either of those sample types. TCRbeta CDR3 regions were amplified from genomic DNA by means of the immunoSEQ Assay, a bias-controlled multiplex PCR. In the original analysis: The number of nucleated cells in each sample was estimated from the amplification of reference gene primers within the assay. Sequence reads were collapsed and filtered to measure the absolute abundance of every unique TCRbeta CDR3 rearrangement. For each sample, productive Simpson clonality was calculated as the square root of Simpson's diversity index over productive rearrangements. Imported from immuneACCESS, the table was reduced by TCRdb to in-frame sequences with V and J called. These copies leave out some clones; in studies compared against another copy, an unresolved V gene accounts for under half, and the cause of the remainder is not known. The V and J calls and clone size come from that table; D and trimming were worked out from the DNA. In all, the sample holds about 66,000 clones, and about 86% of those were seen once. The ten largest clonotypes hold 5.5% to 8% of the sample.

Rearrangement joined TRBV24-1 to TRBJ1-2; TRBD1 aligns with 9 central bases. Sample: peripheral blood. The TCR comes from a man aged 50 to 59 with active COVID-19. CDR3 loop: CATSDPGTGLGYTF. Read as DNA, the sequence is TGTGCCACCAGTGACCCCGGGACAGGGTTGGGCTACACCTTC.